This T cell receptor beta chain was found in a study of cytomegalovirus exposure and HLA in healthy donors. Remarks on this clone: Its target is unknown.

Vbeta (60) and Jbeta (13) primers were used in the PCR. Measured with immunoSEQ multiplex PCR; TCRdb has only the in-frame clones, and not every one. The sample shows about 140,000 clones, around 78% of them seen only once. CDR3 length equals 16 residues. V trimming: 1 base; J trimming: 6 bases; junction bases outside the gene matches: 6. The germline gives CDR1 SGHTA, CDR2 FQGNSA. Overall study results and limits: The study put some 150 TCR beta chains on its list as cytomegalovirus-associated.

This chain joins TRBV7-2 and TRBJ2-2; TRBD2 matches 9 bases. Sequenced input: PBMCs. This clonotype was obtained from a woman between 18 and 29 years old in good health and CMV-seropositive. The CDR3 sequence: CASSLGVSGGSGELFF. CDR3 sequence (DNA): TGTGCCAGCAGCTTAGGGGTTAGCGGGGGTTCCGGGGAGCTGTTTTTT.